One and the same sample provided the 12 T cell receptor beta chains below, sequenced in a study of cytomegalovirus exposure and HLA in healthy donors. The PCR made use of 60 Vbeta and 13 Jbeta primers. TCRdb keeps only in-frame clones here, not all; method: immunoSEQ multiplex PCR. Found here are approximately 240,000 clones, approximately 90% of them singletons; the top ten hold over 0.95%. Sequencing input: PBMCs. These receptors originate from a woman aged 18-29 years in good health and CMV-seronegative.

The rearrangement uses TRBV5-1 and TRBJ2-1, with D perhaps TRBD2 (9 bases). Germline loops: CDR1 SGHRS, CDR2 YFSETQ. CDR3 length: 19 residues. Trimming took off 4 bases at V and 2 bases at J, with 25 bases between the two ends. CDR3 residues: CASSTGTGGGGRAYNEQFF. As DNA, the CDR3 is TGCGCCAGCAGCACCGGGACAGGTGGTGGCGGGAGGGCCTACAATGAGCAGTTCTTC.

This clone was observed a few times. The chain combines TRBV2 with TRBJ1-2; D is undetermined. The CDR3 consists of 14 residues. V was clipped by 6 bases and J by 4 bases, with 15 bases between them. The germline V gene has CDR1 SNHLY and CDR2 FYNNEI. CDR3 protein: CASRDSQLFYGYTF. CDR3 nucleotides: TGTGCCAGCAGAGACTCACAACTTTTCTATGGCTACACCTTC.

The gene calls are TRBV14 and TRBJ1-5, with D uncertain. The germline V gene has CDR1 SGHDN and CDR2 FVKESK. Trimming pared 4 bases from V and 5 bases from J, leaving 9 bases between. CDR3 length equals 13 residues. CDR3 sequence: CASSPTGYQPQHF. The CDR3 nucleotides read TGTGCCAGCAGCCCCACGGGTTATCAGCCCCAGCATTTT.

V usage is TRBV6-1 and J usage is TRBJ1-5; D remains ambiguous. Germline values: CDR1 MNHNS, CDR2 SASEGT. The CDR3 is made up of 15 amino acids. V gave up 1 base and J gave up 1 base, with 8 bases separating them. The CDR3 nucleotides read TGTGCCAGCAGTGAAGGGCCAAGAAGCAATCAGCCCCAGCATTTT. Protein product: CASSEGPRSNQPQHF.

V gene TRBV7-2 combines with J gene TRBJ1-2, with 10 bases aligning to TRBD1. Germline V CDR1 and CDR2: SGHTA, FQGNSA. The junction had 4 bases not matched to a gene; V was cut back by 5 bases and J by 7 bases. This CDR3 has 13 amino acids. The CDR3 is CASSTGQGGGYTF. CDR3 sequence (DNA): TGTGCCAGCAGCACAGGACAGGGGGGTGGCTACACCTTC.

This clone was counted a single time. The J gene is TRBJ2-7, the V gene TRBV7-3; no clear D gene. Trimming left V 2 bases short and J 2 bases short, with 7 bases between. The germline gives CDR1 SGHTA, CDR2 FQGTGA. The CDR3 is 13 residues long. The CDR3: CASSLFLTYEQYF. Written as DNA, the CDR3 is TGTGCCAGCAGCTTATTCCTTACCTACGAGCAGTACTTC.

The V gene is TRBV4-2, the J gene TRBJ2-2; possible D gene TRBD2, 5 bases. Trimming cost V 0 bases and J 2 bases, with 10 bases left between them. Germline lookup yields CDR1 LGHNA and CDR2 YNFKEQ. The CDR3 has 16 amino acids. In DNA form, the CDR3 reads TGTGCCAGCAGCCAAGATTGGCCGGGAAACACCGGGGAGCTGTTTTTT. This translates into CASSQDWPGNTGELFF.

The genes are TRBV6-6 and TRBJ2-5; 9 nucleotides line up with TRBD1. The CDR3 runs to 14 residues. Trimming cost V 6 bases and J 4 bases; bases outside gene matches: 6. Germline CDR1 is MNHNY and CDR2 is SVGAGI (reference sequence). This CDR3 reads CASSSQDRGETQYF. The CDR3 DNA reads TGTGCCAGCAGCTCACAGGACAGGGGAGAGACCCAGTACTTC.

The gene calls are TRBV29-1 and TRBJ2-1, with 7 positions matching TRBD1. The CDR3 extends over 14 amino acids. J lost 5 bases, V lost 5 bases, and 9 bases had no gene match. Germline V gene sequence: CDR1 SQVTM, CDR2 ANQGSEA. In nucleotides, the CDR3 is TGCAGCGTTTTATACAGGGGTTCAAACAATGAGCAGTTCTTC. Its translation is CSVLYRGSNNEQFF.

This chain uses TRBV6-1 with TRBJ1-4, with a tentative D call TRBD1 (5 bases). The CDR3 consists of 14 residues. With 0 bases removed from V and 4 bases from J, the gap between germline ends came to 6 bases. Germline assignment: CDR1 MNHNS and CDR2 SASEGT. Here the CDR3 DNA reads TGTGCCAGCAGTGAAGCAAGGGGTAATGAAAAACTGTTTTTT. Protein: CASSEARGNEKLFF.

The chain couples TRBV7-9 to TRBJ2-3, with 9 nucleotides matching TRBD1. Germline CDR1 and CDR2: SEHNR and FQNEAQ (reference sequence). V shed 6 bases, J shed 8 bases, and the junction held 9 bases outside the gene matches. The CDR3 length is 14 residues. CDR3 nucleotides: TGTGCCAGCAGGCCGGGACAGGGCTTGGGTACGCAGTATTTT. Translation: CASRPGQGLGTQYF.

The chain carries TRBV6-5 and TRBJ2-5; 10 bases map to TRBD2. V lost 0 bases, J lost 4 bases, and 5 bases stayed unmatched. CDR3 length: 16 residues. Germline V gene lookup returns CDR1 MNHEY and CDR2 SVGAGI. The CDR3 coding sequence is TGTGCCAGCAGTTACTCGATCTTAGCGGGAGGAGAGACCCAGTACTTC. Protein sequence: CASSYSILAGGETQYF.